This T cell receptor (beta chain) was sequenced in a study of blood T cell repertoires in COVID-19 (TCRdb year 2020). Study-level background: Collaborator samples came from the United States, Italy and Spain and covered acute and convalescent phases of COVID-19. The prospective study material was composed of cDNA or gDNA derived from T cells, B-cell-depleted T cells, or PBMCs. The dataset comprised deeply sampled blood TCRbeta repertoires from subjects exposed to, actively infected with, or recovered from COVID-19. A freely available public database, intended as a resource for researchers studying the immune response to SARS-CoV-2, is where the repertoires were released. The samples were drawn from two sources: the first 160 participants of the ongoing ImmuneRACE study, and over 1,000 subjects contributed by 6 global collaborators. The sample metadata nearly always contained a de-identified subject ID, COVID-19 status, age in years and sex. Where available, HLA class I and class II types were obtained from metadata supplied by the sample provider rather than from assay-based typing. General findings and caveats noted by the study authors: How much clinical and demographic metadata was included differed by source and by participant, and the metadata was provided uncurated.

Of note for this clone: The target of this receptor is not known. Base qualities are not provided; no much larger clone lies one nucleotide away.

Collaborating institutions collected whole blood in K2EDTA tubes following their own protocols. For TCRbeta analysis, collaborators shipped samples as frozen whole blood, isolated PBMCs, or DNA extracted from either of those sample types. V loses 5 bases, J loses 5 bases, and the germline ends lie 7 bases apart. Based on the germline V gene (reference sequence), the CDR1 and CDR2 sequences are SEHNR and FQNEAQ. From the cysteine up to the phenylalanine, the CDR3 has a length of 12 residues. Just the 36-base CDR3 DNA is kept, in frame starting at base 1. The immunoSEQ Assay, a bias-controlled multiplex PCR, was used to amplify TCRbeta CDR3 regions from genomic DNA. Turning to the authors' computational methods: Within the assay, amplification of reference gene primers was used to estimate how many nucleated cells each sample contained. To quantify the absolute abundance of each unique TCRbeta CDR3 rearrangement, sequence reads were collapsed and filtered. For each sample, productive Simpson clonality was calculated as the square root of Simpson's diversity index across productive rearrangements. TCRdb retrieved this table from immuneACCESS and kept in-frame rearrangements only. Not all clones are present; in checked studies, unresolved V genes account for under half, and no reason is known for the remainder. The V and J calls and clone size come from that table; D and trimming were worked out from the DNA. The sample yields around 190,000 clones; 80% to 90% were counted once. Clones ranked in the top ten supply about 13% of the sample.

The sequencing input was peripheral blood. The chain is assembled from TRBV7-9 and TRBJ2-1, with the D gene call left open. The source of this sequence is a human donor in a cohort sampled during active COVID-19. The sequenced DNA is TGTGCCAGCAGCCCATTAGACAATGAGCAGTTCTTC. The encoded protein is CASSPLDNEQFF.